A single T cell receptor beta chain is shown here with its context. Its specificity is not known. The sample belongs to a study of tumor and adjacent non-tumor tissue in lung cancer. As for the study in general: Aged about 30 to 76 years, patients included roughly 10 men and roughly 5 women with stage I to III disease. Regarding the study as a whole: In normal lung, the top 100 clones were significantly more dominant than in tumor.

The template was RNA from unsorted bulk tissue. Chemotherapy-naive patients with new lung cancer underwent thoracic surgery in China, August–late 2014. Trimming shortened V by 3 bases and J by 10 bases, and 15 bases separated the two germline ends. Germline CDR1 is WSHSY and CDR2 is SAAADI. The CDR3 consists of 14 residues. The library came from three nested PCR rounds adapted from ARM-PCR protocols. TCRdb re-analysed the multiplex PCR reads in MiXCR, keeping a single row per CDR3 protein. The table lists about 200,000 distinct CDR3 sequences, around 70% of them singletons, with approximately 25% in the top ten.

The V call is TRBV10-2, the J call TRBJ2-2, with TRBD2 as a possible D gene (5 bases). This sequence originates from a man between 60 and 75 years old with non-small cell lung cancer. The source material was lung tumor tissue. CDR3 residues: CASSDLLTKLELFF. The CDR3 DNA sequence: TGCGCCAGCAGTGACCTCTTGACTAAGCTGGAGCTGTTTTTT.